The T cell receptor (beta chain) described here comes from a study of OX40 agonist ivuxolimab in advanced cancers. Background on the study: Dose-escalation patients' cancers were hepatocellular carcinoma, melanoma, renal cell or head and neck cancer.

This clone was seen just once. Antigen: not known. General observations from the study: Averaging showed that CD8+ T cells had more expanded clones than CD4+ did.

Trimming took 1 base from V and 9 from J, leaving 16 bases between them. Looked up from germline, CDR1 is LGHNA and CDR2 is YNFKEQ. CDR3 length: 15 amino acids. Here immunoSEQ multiplex PCR was the method, and the copy in TCRdb shows in-frame clones only, minus some. The sample carries about 68,000 clones, about 89% recorded once. The origin of this receptor is an adult with an advanced solid tumor such as melanoma, head and neck, liver or kidney cancer. The sample was CD4+ or CD8+ T cells sorted from blood, taken in a trial of the OX40 agonist ivuxolimab. V usage is TRBV4-2 and J usage is TRBJ2-1, with D uncertain. The CDR3 DNA reads TGTGCCAGCAGCCAAGGAGAGGCACTTAAAACTGAGCAGTTCTTC. Translating gives CASSQGEALKTEQFF.